This T cell receptor (beta chain) was recovered during a study of blood T cell repertoires in COVID-19. At the level of the study: T cells, B-cell-depleted T cells, or PBMCs provided the cDNA or gDNA that served as material.

The table came from immunoSEQ multiplex PCR; TCRdb's copy has only in-frame clones and leaves some out. The sample records 150,000 or so clones, 84% being singletons. This clone was seen more than once but under ten times. The material sequenced was peripheral blood. The source is an elderly woman with acute or convalescent COVID-19.

The CDR3: CASRIRDNNEKLFF. CDR3 in DNA: TGCGCCAGCAGGATCAGAGACAACAATGAAAAACTGTTTTTT. V usage is TRBV23-1 and J usage is TRBJ1-4; D not resolved. TRBV23-1 is reported as an ORF; its role is uncertain. The V end was cut by 6 bases, the J end by 5 bases, with 13 bases between. The CDR3 covers 14 residues.